This is a list of T cell receptor beta chains from one sample in a study of T cells expressing NK-cell markers. Following a re-call of the 5' RACE reads, TCRdb has one entry per CDR3 protein and lacks DNA. The sample table sets out under 600,000 distinct CDR3 sequences. Sequenced sample: blood T cells: a sorted CD56 or NKG2C T cell subset, CD4+ or CD8+ T cells, or bulk PBMC T cells (not recorded which). These receptors were obtained from a woman aged 50 to 65 in good health. CDR3s include the opening cysteine and the closing phenylalanine or tryptophan. The order of the fields is CDR3 protein, J gene, V gene.

CASSVGTDTETQYF,TRBJ2-5,TRBV5-1
CASSVGRNQPQHF,TRBJ1-5,TRBV5-6
CASSSSEGLGEQYF,TRBJ2-7,TRBV12-3/TRBV12-4
CASGADSSNQPQHF,TRBJ1-5,TRBV6-1
CASSFSSGAGRGYTF,TRBJ1-2,TRBV28
CAISESFRTSGRVKYNEQFF,TRBJ2-1,TRBV10-3
CASSPLGGAGELFF,TRBJ2-2,TRBV5-5
CASSLPGPVYNEQFF,TRBJ2-1,TRBV5-1
CASSPWGVGANVLTF,TRBJ2-6,TRBV5-6
CASSPQTGLNSPLHF,TRBJ1-6,TRBV3-1
CAAGAGSNSPLHF,TRBJ1-6,TRBV6-5
CSVGALGNTEAFF,TRBJ1-1,TRBV20-1
CASRWERRTEAFF,TRBJ1-1,TRBV19
CASTPGLAGAPKFTDTQYF,TRBJ2-3,TRBV10-1
CASSPQHHNTDTQYF,TRBJ2-3,TRBV5-1
CSAVHDTNYGYTF,TRBJ1-2,TRBV20-1
CSVEIHTGDTQYF,TRBJ2-3,TRBV29-1
CSVARGTGFHNTEAFF,TRBJ1-1,TRBV29-1
CASSLGGQIFGTSGSVYEQYF,TRBJ2-7,TRBV5-1
CATSDPLALSSYNEQFF,TRBJ2-1,TRBV24-1
CASSLGQASLNTEAFF,TRBJ1-1,TRBV7-9
CASTLSRGQGGHNEQFF,TRBJ2-1,TRBV19
CASTPGGYGYTF,TRBJ1-2,TRBV2
CASSPRIRGHYNEQFF,TRBJ2-1,TRBV28
CASSPSLGPGANVLTF,TRBJ2-6,TRBV3-1
CASTPLAGVPDTQYF,TRBJ2-3,TRBV5-1
CASSFGGQSSYEQYF,TRBJ2-7,TRBV7-8
CASSLGRGHQPQHF,TRBJ1-5,TRBV12-3/TRBV12-4
CASSHHRGKDTDTQYF,TRBJ2-3,TRBV7-9
CASSPLGRPGREAEAFF,TRBJ1-1,TRBV4-1
CASSLEEGSIQYF,TRBJ2-4,TRBV11-3